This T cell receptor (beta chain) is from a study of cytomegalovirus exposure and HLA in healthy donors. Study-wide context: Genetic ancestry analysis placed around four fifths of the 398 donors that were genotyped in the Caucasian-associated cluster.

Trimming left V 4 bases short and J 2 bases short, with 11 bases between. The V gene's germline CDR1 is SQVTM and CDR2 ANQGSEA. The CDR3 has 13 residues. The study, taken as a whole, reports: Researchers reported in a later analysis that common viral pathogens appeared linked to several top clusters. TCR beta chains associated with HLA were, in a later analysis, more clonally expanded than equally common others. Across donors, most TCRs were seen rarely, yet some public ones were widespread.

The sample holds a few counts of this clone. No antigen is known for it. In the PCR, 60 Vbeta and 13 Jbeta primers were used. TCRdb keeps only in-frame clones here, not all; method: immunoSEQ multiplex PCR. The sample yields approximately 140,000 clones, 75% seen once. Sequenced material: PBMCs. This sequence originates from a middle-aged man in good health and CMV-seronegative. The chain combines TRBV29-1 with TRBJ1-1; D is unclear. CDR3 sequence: CSVVTGYNTEAFF. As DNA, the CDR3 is TGCAGCGTTGTGACGGGGTATAACACTGAAGCTTTCTTT.